Presented here are 29 T cell receptor beta chains from one specimen sequenced in a study of T cell responses to AZD1222 COVID-19 vaccine. The method was immunoSEQ multiplex PCR; TCRdb's version includes in-frame clones alone and lacks a portion of them. The data hold 75,000 to 100,000 clones, with about 89% observed a single time. Sample: peripheral blood, taken on day 0 of AZD1222 vaccination. The receptors were gathered from an adult in good health.

The chain links TRBV20-1 to TRBJ1-5; D gene unclear. Germline CDR1 and CDR2: DFQATT and SNEGSKA (reference sequence). V lost 3 bases and J 8 bases, leaving 17 bases between the germline ends. The length of the CDR3 is 14 residues. CDR3 sequence: CSASGGPNIEPQHF. In nucleotides, the CDR3 is TGCAGTGCTAGTGGTGGGCCTAACATTGAGCCCCAGCATTTT.

V and J are TRBV28 and TRBJ1-5; TRBD1 aligns across 10 bases. J lost 4 bases, V lost 4 bases, and 7 bases had no gene match. Per germline, CDR1 MDHEN and CDR2 SYDVKM. The CDR3 loop spans 16 amino acids. Here the CDR3 reads CASSSLGQGVNQPQHF. CDR3 in DNA: TGTGCCAGCAGTTCACTCGGACAGGGGGTAAATCAGCCCCAGCATTTT.

The DNA of the CDR3 is TGCAGTCTAGCGGGGCGAGAGACCCAGTACTTC. The encoded protein is CSLAGRETQYF. This chain links TRBV20-1 with TRBJ2-5; TRBD2 aligns across 9 bases. V gave up 8 bases and J gave up 4 bases; unmatched junction bases: 2. Germline CDR1 is DFQATT and CDR2 is SNEGSKA (reference sequence). This CDR3 has 11 amino acids.

The chain links TRBV7-2 to TRBJ1-1; D might be TRBD1 (6 bases). Germline V CDR1 and CDR2: SGHTA, FQGNSA. This CDR3 is 14 amino acids long. Trimming took 5 bases from V and 4 from J, leaving 14 bases between them. Written as DNA, the CDR3 is TGTGCCAGCAGCCCGCCCGGGGGGGCCACTGAAGCTTTCTTT. Residues: CASSPPGGATEAFF.

The V gene is TRBV11-3, the J gene TRBJ2-1; D possibly corresponds to TRBD2 (6 bases). There are 14 residues in the CDR3. Deletions cut 2 bases from V and 6 bases from J, with 11 bases between. CDR1 and CDR2 from the germline V gene are SGHNT and YENEEA. CDR3 DNA: TGTGCCAGCAGCTTAATTGGAGGGAGCAATGAGCAGTTCTTC. Translating gives CASSLIGGSNEQFF.

The chain has TRBV5-1 and TRBJ2-7; TRBD1 is a possible D gene (6 bases). The germline gives CDR1 SGHRS, CDR2 YFSETQ. This CDR3 has 14 residues. The ends were cut back, 1 base at V and 6 bases at J, with 14 bases in the middle. In nucleotides, the CDR3 is TGCGCCAGCAGCTTGAATCAGGGGCTATCCGAGCAGTACTTC. Its protein product is CASSLNQGLSEQYF.

This clone was observed a handful of times. V gene TRBV19 combines with J gene TRBJ2-1; D uncertain. The CDR3 extends over 12 amino acids. CDR1 is LNHDA and CDR2 is SQIVND in the germline V gene (reference sequence). V was clipped by 5 bases and J by 5 bases, with 7 bases between them. CDR3 sequence: CASSPRDNEQFF. In DNA form, the CDR3 reads TGTGCCAGTAGTCCTAGGGACAATGAGCAGTTCTTC.

The chain carries TRBV14 and TRBJ2-7; the match to TRBD2 covers 11 bases. This CDR3 has 15 residues. V trimming: 4 bases; J trimming: 2 bases; junction bases outside the gene matches: 4. The germline V gene encodes CDR1 SGHDN and CDR2 FVKESK. The chain's CDR3 is CASSLSSGGAYEQYF. The CDR3 bases are TGTGCCAGCAGCCTTAGTAGCGGGGGGGCCTACGAGCAGTACTTC.

This clone turned up a few times. The chain joins TRBV6-1 to TRBJ2-7; D is undetermined. Trimming took 2 bases from V and 3 from J, leaving 8 bases between them. CDR3 size: 13 residues. Looked up from germline, CDR1 is MNHNS and CDR2 is SASEGT. This CDR3 reads CASSETIGYEQYF. CDR3 in DNA: TGTGCCAGCAGTGAAACTATAGGCTACGAGCAGTACTTC.

The J gene is TRBJ2-1, the V gene TRBV6-2 or TRBV6-3; 10 bases agree with TRBD2. CDR3 length: 11 amino acids. Germline V lookup: CDR1 MNHEY, CDR2 SVGEGT. Trimming took 6 bases from V and 14 from J; bases not matched to a gene: 4. The CDR3 DNA follows: TGTGCCAGCAGCGACGGACTAGCGGAGTTCTTC. Translated: CASSDGLAEFF.

The chain recombines TRBV29-1 with TRBJ2-3; unclear D gene. This CDR3 has 12 residues. Germline V gene data show CDR1 as SQVTM and CDR2 as ANQGSEA. Deletions cut 5 bases from V and 9 bases from J, with 15 bases between. For the CDR3, the DNA is TGCAGCGTTTCAGCACCGTCGGAAACGCAGTATTTT. The encoded protein is CSVSAPSETQYF.

V gene TRBV6-5 combines with J gene TRBJ1-5; a weak D match, TRBD1 (6 bases). The germline gives CDR1 MNHEY, CDR2 SVGAGI. This CDR3 has 15 residues. The V and J ends lost 7 bases and 1 base respectively, with 14 bases between them. CDR3 nucleotides: TGTGCCAGCAAGGGGGACTTTAACAGCAATCAGCCCCAGCATTTT. It translates to CASKGDFNSNQPQHF.

This clone was seen once. The gene calls are TRBV5-6 and TRBJ2-7, with a possible D match to TRBD2 (5 bases). The germline CDR1 and CDR2 sequences are SGHDT and YYEEEE. The CDR3 sequence is 14 residues long. Trimming left V 0 bases short and J 2 bases short, with 9 bases between. The CDR3 protein is CASSLGPGAYEQYF. In nucleotides, the CDR3 is TGTGCCAGCAGCTTGGGTCCCGGGGCCTACGAGCAGTACTTC.

V gene TRBV2 combines with J gene TRBJ2-7; unclear D gene. Trimming stripped 4 bases from V and 2 bases from J, with 6 bases between. Germline CDR1 is SNHLY and CDR2 is FYNNEI. The CDR3 consists of 12 residues. The CDR3 coding sequence is TGTGCCAGCAGTGCACACCCCTACGAGCAGTACTTC. Translated: CASSAHPYEQYF.

This chain joins TRBV6-5 and TRBJ1-1; D is possibly TRBD1 (5 bases). CDR1 and CDR2 from the germline V gene are MNHEY and SVGAGI. The CDR3 is 13 residues long. Trimming took off 7 bases at V and 1 base at J, with 10 bases between the two ends. The CDR3 sequence is CASTIGTNTEAFF. The CDR3 DNA reads TGTGCCAGCACGATAGGGACGAACACTGAAGCTTTCTTT.

This chain links TRBV3-1 (or the pseudogene TRBV3-2) with TRBJ2-3; D is perhaps TRBD2 (6 bases). Germline V CDR1 and CDR2: LGHDT, YNNKEL (reference sequence). The germline V and J ends were trimmed by 4 bases and 4 bases, with 18 bases remaining between them. This CDR3 region has 16 residues. CDR3 sequence: CASSPTGVSIADTQYF. CDR3 sequence (DNA): TGTGCCAGCAGCCCCACGGGGGTGAGCATCGCAGATACGCAGTATTTT.

The chain carries TRBV4-2 and TRBJ2-1, with TRBD2 matching over 7 bases. Germline lookup yields CDR1 LGHNA and CDR2 YNFKEQ. The CDR3 runs 14 residues. J was trimmed by 9 bases and V by 0 bases; bases with no gene match: 5. The CDR3 loop is CASSQDRLAGEQFF. The CDR3 region has the DNA TGTGCCAGCAGCCAAGATAGACTAGCCGGTGAGCAGTTCTTC.

V and J are TRBV11-2 and TRBJ1-1; no reliable D call. Deletions cut 2 bases from V and 5 bases from J, with 12 bases between. Germline-derived CDR1 and CDR2 are SGHAT and FQNNGV. The CDR3 length is 14 residues. CDR3 bases: TGTGCCAGCAGCTTACAGGCTGCAGGAACTGAAGCTTTCTTT. Translation: CASSLQAAGTEAFF.

This chain uses TRBV7-8 with TRBJ2-7, with a weak D call TRBD1 (6 bases). V was trimmed by 4 bases and J by 1 base, leaving 11 bases between them. The CDR3 is 14 residues long. Germline V CDR1 and CDR2: SGHVS, FQNEAQ. CDR3 in amino acids: CASSSYRVSYEQYF. Written as DNA, the CDR3 is TGTGCCAGCAGCTCCTACAGGGTTTCCTACGAGCAGTACTTC.

The CDR3 reads CSVAGQLNTEAFF. The CDR3 DNA is TGCAGCGTCGCGGGACAGTTGAACACTGAAGCTTTCTTT. The chain combines TRBV29-1 with TRBJ1-1, with 7 bases lining up with TRBD1. Germline-derived CDR1 and CDR2 are SQVTM and ANQGSEA. The junction had 4 bases not matched to a gene; V was cut back by 6 bases and J by 0 bases. The CDR3 spans 13 residues.

The V gene is TRBV7-9, the J gene TRBJ1-2; 7 bases map to TRBD1. The CDR3 contains 15 residues. Germline CDR1 and CDR2: SEHNR and FQNEAQ (reference sequence). The J segment lost 1 base and the V segment lost 5 bases, leaving 7 bases of the junction unmatched. This chain's CDR3 is CASSPGDRVNYGYTF. Written as DNA, the CDR3 is TGTGCCAGCAGCCCTGGCGACAGGGTTAACTATGGCTACACCTTC. The full variable domain, its missing parts supplied by reference TRBV7-9 and TRBJ1-2, is DTGVSQNPRHKITKRGQNVTFRCDPISEHNRLYWYRQTLGQGPEFLTYFQNEAQLEKSRLLSDRFSAERPKGSFSTLEIQRTEQGDSAMYLCASSPGDRVNYGYTFGSGTRLTVV.

The rearrangement links TRBV7-2 to TRBJ2-1; TRBD2 matches 11 bases. V lost 5 bases and J lost 8; bases outside the gene matches: 8. This CDR3 is built from 15 residues. The germline V gene has CDR1 SGHTA and CDR2 FQGNSA. CDR3 nucleotide sequence: TGTGCCAGCAGCCCCTCTAGCGGGGGGATCCATGAGCAGTTCTTC. It translates to CASSPSSGGIHEQFF.

The genes are TRBV19 and TRBJ2-1; no clear D. Trimming pared 5 bases from V and 0 bases from J, leaving 11 bases between. The CDR3 totals 15 residues. Germline V CDR1 and CDR2: LNHDA, SQIVND (reference sequence). This CDR3 reads CASSVGFLSYNEQFF. CDR3 coding DNA: TGTGCCAGTAGTGTGGGTTTTCTCTCCTACAATGAGCAGTTCTTC.

The chain employs TRBV27 and TRBJ1-2, with 10 positions matching TRBD1. The junction had 5 bases not matched to a gene; V was cut back by 5 bases and J by 8 bases. Germline V lookup: CDR1 MNHEY, CDR2 SMNVEV (reference sequence). The CDR3 consists of 13 residues. The CDR3 nucleotides read TGTGCCAGCAGTCGCGGACAGGGGGGAGGCTACACCTTC. It specifies CASSRGQGGGYTF.

This chain joins TRBV29-1 and TRBJ1-1; D is possibly TRBD1 (6 bases). The ends were cut back, 4 bases at V and 11 bases at J, with 14 bases in the middle. There are 11 residues in the CDR3. Germline CDR1 reads SQVTM; CDR2 reads ANQGSEA. CDR3 sequence reads: CSVVLGGPAFF. CDR3 coding DNA: TGCAGCGTTGTGTTGGGGGGGCCGGCTTTCTTT.

The CDR3 is CASSQGRTEAFF. The CDR3 DNA reads TGTGCCAGCAGCCAGGGACGCACTGAAGCTTTCTTT. V and J are TRBV11-3 and TRBJ1-1; D is perhaps TRBD1 (5 bases). V lost 5 bases, J lost 4 bases, and 8 bases lay in between. This CDR3 spans 12 amino acids. Germline loops: CDR1 SGHNT, CDR2 YENEEA.

The rearrangement joins TRBV28 to TRBJ1-1; 7 nucleotides agree with TRBD1. CDR1 MDHEN and CDR2 SYDVKM come from the germline V gene. The CDR3 length is 15 residues. V was clipped by 6 bases and J by 3 bases; unmatched bases: 10. The CDR3 here is CASSQGGQGYTEAFF. The CDR3 nucleotides read TGTGCCAGCAGCCAGGGGGGCCAGGGTTACACTGAAGCTTTCTTT.

The gene calls are TRBV2 and TRBJ1-4, with D unclear. The CDR3 consists of 14 residues. Trimming cost V 4 bases and J 7 bases, with 13 bases left between them. CDR1 and CDR2 from the germline V gene are SNHLY and FYNNEI. This chain's CDR3 is CASSGYFSGEKLFF. In DNA, the CDR3 is TGTGCCAGCAGTGGTTACTTCTCCGGTGAAAAACTGTTTTTT.

This clone turned up a few times. J is TRBJ1-4 and V is TRBV7-8, with no clear D. V lost 1 base and J 7 bases, leaving 13 bases between the germline ends. The CDR3 sequence is 15 residues long. The V gene's germline CDR1 is SGHVS and CDR2 FQNEAQ. The CDR3 is CASSLGGSRFEKLFF. The CDR3 DNA is TGTGCCAGCAGCTTAGGGGGTTCGCGTTTTGAAAAACTGTTTTTT.